Below, 3 T cell receptor beta chains from the same sample are listed, as sequenced in a study of Tregs in tolerant kidney transplant recipients. Here immunoSEQ multiplex PCR was the method, and the copy in TCRdb shows in-frame clones only, minus some. This table has approximately 60,000 clones, more than 70% appearing once. Sample: CD4+ T cells from blood. These receptors originate from a human donor in good health.

J is TRBJ1-1 and V is TRBV5-5; the D gene is possibly TRBD1 (6 bases). The CDR3 totals 17 residues. V lost 4 bases, J lost 11 bases, and 30 bases lay in between. Germline values: CDR1 SGHKS, CDR2 YYEKEE (reference sequence). The CDR3 bases are TGTGCCAGCAGCCATAGGACTAAGCCGACAGGCGACGGGGGGGCTTTCTTT. Protein sequence: CASSHRTKPTGDGGAFF. The full variable domain, rest sourced from reference TRBV5-5 and TRBJ1-1, is DAGVTQSPTHLIKTRGQQVTLRCSPISGHKSVSWYQQVLGQGPQFIFQYYEKEERGRGNFPDRFSARQFPNYSSELNVNALLLGDSALYLCASSHRTKPTGDGGAFFGQGTRLTVV.

This chain joins TRBV6-6 and TRBJ1-2; a weak D match, TRBD1 (5 bases). Between the trimmed V and J ends, which lost 4 bases and 8 bases, there was a span of 17 bases. This CDR3 has 14 residues. Germline loops: CDR1 MNHNY, CDR2 SVGAGI (reference sequence). CDR3 nucleotides: TGTGCCAGCAGTTTTTCTCACAGGTCCAAGGGCTACACCTTC. Amino acid sequence: CASSFSHRSKGYTF.

In this sample, this clone turned up once. The rearrangement links TRBV5-5 to TRBJ2-4; tentatively, D is TRBD1 (6 bases). Trimming took off 7 bases at V and 6 bases at J, with 17 bases between the two ends. From germline, CDR1 is SGHKS and CDR2 YYEKEE (reference sequence). The CDR3 sequence is 14 residues long. The CDR3 sequence is CASSYPGDGNIQYF. The CDR3 DNA follows: TGTGCCAGCTCCTATCCAGGGGACGGAAACATTCAGTACTTC.